A selection of T cell receptor beta chains follows, all from one sample in a study of blood T cell repertoires in COVID-19. TCRdb's copy holds only in-frame clones and misses some; the assay was immunoSEQ multiplex PCR. In the table there are around 80,000 clones, over 75% of which are singletons. Sequencing input: peripheral blood. These receptors all come from an elderly man with acute or convalescent COVID-19. Each CDR3 is given with its conserved first and last residue. D genes are given only for firm matches. A row's size may be missing; if present it is once, few, many or a size class.

V: TRBV19; J: TRBJ1-5; size: once; D: .; CDR3: CASSIERGYQPQHF; DNA: TGTGCCAGTAGTATAGAACGCGGCTATCAGCCCCAGCATTTT
V: TRBV5-8; J: TRBJ2-7; size: .; D: TRBD1; CDR3: CASSRTGSDEQYF; DNA: TGTGCCAGCAGCCGGACAGGATCGGACGAGCAGTACTTC
V: TRBV21-1; J: TRBJ1-5; size: few; D: .; CDR3: CASSRSSTGDQPQHF; DNA: TGTGCCAGCAGCAGAAGTTCGACAGGGGATCAGCCCCAGCATTTT
V: TRBV19; J: TRBJ1-6; size: few; D: .; CDR3: CASSNTGDSPLHF; DNA: TGTGCCAGTAGTAATACGGGGGATTCACCCCTCCACTTT
V: TRBV5-6; J: TRBJ1-1; size: .; D: TRBD1; CDR3: CASSLGDRVVRDTEAFF; DNA: TGTGCCAGCAGCTTGGGGGACAGGGTTGTGCGAGACACTGAAGCTTTCTTT
V: TRBV20-1; J: TRBJ2-3; size: .; D: .; CDR3: CSASRDTSGTQYF; DNA: TGCAGTGCTAGTCGGGATACCTCAGGAACGCAGTATTTT
V: TRBV12-3/TRBV12-4; J: TRBJ1-2; size: .; D: TRBD1; CDR3: CASSGDSLYGYTF; DNA: TGTGCCAGCAGTGGGGACAGCCTCTATGGCTACACCTTC
V: TRBV27; J: TRBJ1-5; size: few; D: TRBD1; CDR3: CASSAGQGSNQPQHF; DNA: TGTGCCAGCAGTGCAGGACAGGGTAGCAATCAGCCCCAGCATTTT
V: TRBV3-1/TRBV3-2; J: TRBJ1-1; size: .; D: TRBD1; CDR3: CASSQGATGGLGAFF; DNA: TGTGCCAGCAGCCAAGGGGCGACAGGGGGACTCGGGGCTTTCTTT
V: TRBV18; J: TRBJ2-7; size: .; D: .; CDR3: CASSPVADSYEQYF; DNA: TGTGCCAGCTCACCAGTGGCAGACTCCTACGAGCAGTACTTC
V: TRBV12-3/TRBV12-4; J: TRBJ1-1; size: .; D: TRBD1; CDR3: CASSRDRYTEAFF; DNA: TGTGCCAGCAGTCGGGACAGGTACACTGAAGCTTTCTTT
V: TRBV5-1; J: TRBJ1-6; size: .; D: .; CDR3: CASSLEMGGSPLHF; DNA: TGCGCCAGCAGCTTGGAGATGGGAGGGTCACCCCTCCACTTT
V: TRBV20-1; J: TRBJ1-1; size: .; D: .; CDR3: CSAAGGTEAFF; DNA: TGCAGTGCTGCCGGGGGAACTGAAGCTTTCTTT
V: TRBV7-3; J: TRBJ2-2; size: .; D: .; CDR3: CASSLTGLQVGTGELFF; DNA: TGTGCCAGCAGCTTAACGGGGCTCCAAGTAGGCACCGGGGAGCTGTTTTTT
V: TRBV4-2; J: TRBJ1-5; size: .; D: TRBD1; CDR3: CASSLGTANQPQHF; DNA: TGTGCCAGCAGCCTCGGGACAGCTAATCAGCCCCAGCATTTT
V: TRBV30; J: TRBJ1-1; size: .; D: .; CDR3: CAWSVVEGAEAFF; DNA: TGTGCCTGGAGTGTAGTGGAGGGAGCTGAAGCTTTCTTT
V: TRBV4-1; J: TRBJ2-7; size: .; D: TRBD1; CDR3: CASSLGQGSYEQYF; DNA: TGCGCCAGCAGCCTGGGACAGGGGTCCTACGAGCAGTACTTC
V: TRBV7-9; J: TRBJ2-5; size: few; D: .; CDR3: CASSRNSGETQYF; DNA: TGTGCCAGCAGCCGTAACTCGGGAGAGACCCAGTACTTC
V: TRBV11-2; J: TRBJ2-7; size: .; D: .; CDR3: CASTPDSLSYEQYF; DNA: TGTGCCAGCACCCCGGACAGCCTTTCCTACGAGCAGTACTTC
V: TRBV20-1; J: TRBJ1-2; size: .; D: TRBD1; CDR3: CSASLSDRVWGYTF; DNA: TGCAGTGCTAGTTTGAGCGACAGGGTTTGGGGCTACACCTTC
V: TRBV7-8; J: TRBJ2-3; size: once; D: .; CDR3: CASSLALNAGGPTDTQYF; DNA: TGTGCCAGCAGCTTAGCGCTAAACGCCGGGGGGCCCACAGATACGCAGTATTTT
V: TRBV10-3; J: TRBJ2-7; size: .; D: .; CDR3: CAISESVGRRAKGEQYF; DNA: TGTGCCATCAGTGAGTCGGTAGGGCGGAGGGCTAAGGGCGAGCAGTACTTC
V: TRBV2; J: TRBJ2-7; size: .; D: TRBD1; CDR3: CASSVDRGYYEQYF; DNA: TGTGCCAGCAGTGTCGACAGGGGGTACTACGAGCAGTACTTC
V: TRBV7-9; J: TRBJ1-2; size: .; D: TRBD1; CDR3: CASSLNRGSNYGYTF; DNA: TGTGCCAGCAGCTTAAACAGGGGGTCTAACTATGGCTACACCTTC
V: TRBV30; J: TRBJ1-3; size: .; D: .; CDR3: CAWSPRSFSGNTIYF; DNA: TGTGCCTGGAGTCCAAGGAGTTTCTCTGGAAACACCATATATTTT
V: TRBV19; J: TRBJ1-1; size: .; D: TRBD1; CDR3: CASSTRTGSMNTEAFF; DNA: TGTGCCAGTAGTACGCGGACAGGGTCCATGAACACTGAAGCTTTCTTT
V: TRBV2; J: TRBJ1-6; size: .; D: TRBD1; CDR3: CASSRGQGGSPLHF; DNA: TGTGCCAGCAGTAGAGGACAGGGAGGCTCACCCCTCCACTTT
V: TRBV5-6; J: TRBJ2-5; size: .; D: TRBD1; CDR3: CASSLWDRGPKTQYF; DNA: TGTGCCAGCAGCTTGTGGGACAGGGGTCCGAAGACCCAGTACTTC
V: TRBV19; J: TRBJ1-5; size: .; D: TRBD1; CDR3: CASSIGGQGLGQPQHF; DNA: TGTGCCAGTAGTATCGGAGGACAGGGTCTGGGTCAGCCCCAGCATTTT
V: TRBV30; J: TRBJ2-7; size: .; D: TRBD1; CDR3: CAWTLGTATYEQYF; DNA: TGTGCCTGGACCCTAGGGACAGCCACCTACGAGCAGTACTTC
V: TRBV7-9; J: TRBJ2-5; size: .; D: .; CDR3: CAGGGRETQYF; DNA: TGTGCCGGAGGCGGCCGCGAGACCCAGTACTTC
V: TRBV5-1; J: TRBJ2-7; size: .; D: TRBD1; CDR3: CASRRQGAPGEQYF; DNA: TGCGCCAGCAGAAGACAGGGGGCGCCTGGCGAGCAGTACTTC
V: TRBV4-1; J: TRBJ1-2; size: .; D: .; CDR3: CASSQDFGGSYGYTF; DNA: TGCGCCAGCAGCCAAGATTTCGGGGGTAGCTATGGCTACACCTTC
V: TRBV2; J: TRBJ2-3; size: .; D: .; CDR3: CACLSVDTQYF; DNA: TGTGCCTGCCTTTCGGTTGATACGCAGTATTTT
V: TRBV9; J: TRBJ1-1; size: .; D: .; CDR3: CASSPGQKQTEAFF; DNA: TGTGCCAGCAGCCCCGGACAGAAACAGACTGAAGCTTTCTTT
V: TRBV5-1; J: TRBJ1-2; size: few; D: .; CDR3: CASSLDRFGYTF; DNA: TGCGCCAGCAGCTTGGACAGATTCGGCTACACCTTC
V: TRBV27; J: TRBJ1-2; size: .; D: .; CDR3: CASSLASGGNYGYTF; DNA: TGTGCCAGCAGTTTAGCGTCCGGCGGTAACTATGGCTACACCTTC
V: TRBV19; J: TRBJ1-3; size: .; D: .; CDR3: CASSIPMSSGNTIYF; DNA: TGTGCCAGTAGTATCCCAATGAGCTCTGGAAACACCATATATTTT
V: TRBV3-1/TRBV3-2; J: TRBJ1-1; size: .; D: TRBD1; CDR3: CASSHWTGGHTEAFF; DNA: TGTGCCAGCAGCCATTGGACAGGGGGCCACACTGAAGCTTTCTTT
V: TRBV9; J: TRBJ1-3; size: few; D: .; CDR3: CASSATGRSSGNTIYF; DNA: TGTGCCAGCAGCGCAACCGGAAGGAGCTCTGGAAACACCATATATTTT
V: TRBV5-4; J: TRBJ1-1; size: few; D: .; CDR3: CASSWKQGNTEAFF; DNA: TGTGCCAGCAGCTGGAAGCAGGGGAACACTGAAGCTTTCTTT
V: TRBV2; J: TRBJ2-5; size: few; D: TRBD1; CDR3: CASTRGQQETQYF; DNA: TGTGCCAGCACCAGGGGACAGCAAGAGACCCAGTACTTC
V: TRBV4-1; J: TRBJ1-5; size: .; D: .; CDR3: CASSQDGVSVNQPQHF; DNA: TGCGCCAGCAGCCAAGACGGTGTTAGTGTCAATCAGCCCCAGCATTTT
V: TRBV5-5; J: TRBJ2-4; size: .; D: TRBD1; CDR3: CASSLAPRDRQRAKNIQYF; DNA: TGTGCCAGCAGCTTGGCCCCCCGGGACAGGCAAAGAGCCAAAAACATTCAGTACTTC